The text below deals with one T cell receptor beta chain. This entry belongs to a study of blood T cell repertoires in COVID-19. Study details: Some COVID-19 samples were acute and others convalescent; all came from the United States, Italy and Spain.

Per the study methods: Quantification of nucleated cells was approximated via reference gene primer amplification. Libraries were prepared by immunoSEQ multiplex PCR; TCRdb keeps only in-frame clonotypes and omits some of them. That table furnishes V, J and clone size, whereas the DNA furnished D and trimming. The sample lists 200,000 to 250,000 clones; around 90% were seen once. V shed 1 base, J shed 4 bases, and the junction held 5 bases outside the gene matches. The CDR3 sequence is 16 residues long. CDR1 SGHRS and CDR2 YFSETQ come from the germline V gene. Shortly before study entry, within 2 weeks, exposed participants had met a COVID-19 case.

This sequence was found in a woman aged 25-40 years who had been exposed to COVID-19. The V gene is TRBV5-1, the J gene TRBJ2-1, with 10 bases lining up with TRBD2. The sample comprised PBMCs or T cells enriched from blood (not recorded which). DNA of the CDR3: TGCGCCAGCAGCTTGCAGCGGGAGGGCCCTTACAATGAGCAGTTCTTC. Translating gives CASSLQREGPYNEQFF.